The rows below give T cell receptor beta chains drawn from one sample of a study of early T cells in non-severe SARS-CoV-2 infection. TCRdb passed the 5' RACE reads through MiXCR, listing each CDR3 protein once. The sample holds about 110,000 distinct CDR3 sequences, roughly 12% seen once. Sequenced: whole blood. The receptors here all came from an adult who was a healthcare worker with PCR-confirmed SARS-CoV-2 infection or an uninfected control (not recorded which). Both conserved end residues are part of each CDR3. A D gene is named only where the DNA matches it firmly. Size is omitted from some rows. Given values are once, few, many or a class for expanded clones.

length	V	size	J	D	CDR3	DNA
16	TRBV5-6	few	TRBJ1-5	.	CASSLALAGLVQPQHF	TGTGCCAGCAGCTTGGCCTTGGCAGGGTTAGTTCAGCCCCAGCATTTT
15	TRBV7-9	.	TRBJ2-7	TRBD1	CASSHLGQGGHEQYF	TGTGCCAGCAGCCACCTGGGACAGGGGGGCCACGAGCAGTACTTC
15	TRBV7-2	many	TRBJ2-1	.	CASSLGGSPYNEQFF	TGTGCCAGCAGCTTAGGGGGGTCACCCTACAATGAGCAGTTCTTC
16	TRBV11-2	few	TRBJ2-6	.	CASSFLLLSGANVLTF	TGTGCCAGCAGCTTCCTACTACTCTCTGGGGCCAACGTCCTGACTTTC
13	TRBV3-1	.	TRBJ1-1	TRBD1	CASSQATGTEAFF	TGTGCCAGCAGCCAAGCGACAGGGACTGAAGCTTTCTTT
14	TRBV7-6	.	TRBJ1-4	TRBD1	CASSPGTGNEKLFF	TGTGCCAGCAGCCCTGGGACAGGGAATGAAAAACTGTTTTTT
15	TRBV3-1	few	TRBJ2-1	TRBD2	CASSPRGVSYNEQFF	TGTGCCAGCAGCCCACGGGGGGTTTCCTACAATGAGCAGTTCTTC
14	TRBV29-1	few	TRBJ2-1	TRBD1	CSAGDRGSYNEQFF	TGCAGCGCCGGGGACAGGGGGTCCTACAATGAGCAGTTCTTC
17	TRBV5-1	.	TRBJ1-2	.	CASSLGPILAREDGYTF	TGCGCCAGCAGCTTGGGCCCTATACTCGCACGGGAAGATGGCTACACCTTC
13	TRBV20-1	few	TRBJ1-2	.	CSADPQEYYGYTF	TGCAGTGCAGACCCACAGGAGTACTATGGCTACACCTTC
17	TRBV5-1	.	TRBJ2-7	TRBD2	CASSLSPNSGGIYEQYF	TGCGCCAGCAGCTTGAGTCCTAATAGCGGGGGGATCTACGAGCAGTACTTC
11	TRBV29-1	.	TRBJ2-5	.	CSRRDGETQYF	TGCAGTCGCCGAGATGGGGAGACCCAGTACTTC
16	TRBV12-3/TRBV12-4	many	TRBJ1-1	TRBD1	CASSYGTGVRSTEAFF	TGTGCCAGCAGTTATGGGACAGGGGTTAGGAGCACTGAAGCTTTCTTT
11	TRBV29-1	few	TRBJ2-2	.	CSVGYGGELFF	TGCAGCGTTGGTTACGGCGGGGAGCTGTTTTTT
17	TRBV5-4	many	TRBJ2-4	.	CASSLERVWGTKNIQYF	TGTGCCAGCAGCTTGGAGCGGGTCTGGGGGACCAAAAACATTCAGTACTTC
15	TRBV11-2	few	TRBJ2-7	.	CASSPTDRRLYEQYF	TGTGCCAGCAGCCCAACTGACAGGCGGCTCTACGAGCAGTACTTC